Listed below are T cell receptor beta chains from one sample, sequenced in a study of cytomegalovirus exposure and HLA in healthy donors. Sequencing was performed with immunoSEQ multiplex PCR; in TCRdb, only in-frame clones are kept and a portion is missing. This sample contains about 90,000 clones. The sequencing input was PBMCs. The receptors derive from a young woman in good health and CMV-seronegative. Both conserved end residues are part of each CDR3. The D gene is left open where the match is weak.

j_call cdr3_length v_call d_call cdr3_aa cdr3_nt
TRBJ2-5 13 TRBV28 TRBD1 CASGPDRRETQYF TGTGCCAGCGGACCGGACAGGCGGGAGACCCAGTACTTC
TRBJ1-3 15 TRBV4-1 - CASSQGTDSGNTIYF TGCGCCAGCAGCCAAGGGACAGACTCTGGAAACACCATATATTTT
TRBJ1-2 15 TRBV19 TRBD1 CASSNQRTGGYGYTF TGTGCCAGTAGTAATCAAAGGACAGGCGGCTATGGCTACACCTTC
TRBJ2-7 14 TRBV5-4 - CASSRVSKSYEQYF TGTGCCAGCAGCCGAGTCTCGAAATCCTACGAGCAGTACTTC
TRBJ1-1 14 TRBV28 - CASSLPPGGTEAFF TGTGCCAGCAGTCTACCCCCGGGGGGCACTGAAGCTTTCTTT
TRBJ2-7 14 TRBV7-3 TRBD1 CASSLGGQGYEQYF TGTGCCAGCAGCTTAGGGGGACAGGGGTACGAGCAGTACTTC
TRBJ1-5 19 TRBV15 TRBD1 CATSRSRGTGGALSQPQHF TGTGCCACCAGCCGAAGCCGCGGGACAGGGGGCGCGTTAAGTCAGCCCCAGCATTTT
TRBJ2-7 15 TRBV9 TRBD1 CASSVSGTGVYEQYF TGTGCCAGCAGCGTATCTGGGACAGGGGTCTACGAGCAGTACTTC
TRBJ2-5 13 TRBV9 - CASSVGGGETQYF TGTGCCAGCAGCGTAGGAGGGGGAGAGACCCAGTACTTC
TRBJ1-5 16 TRBV7-8 TRBD1 CASSLANRGGNQPQHF TGTGCCAGCAGCTTAGCGAACAGGGGTGGCAATCAGCCCCAGCATTTT
TRBJ2-1 14 TRBV29-1 - CSVTGPRDYNEQFF TGCAGCGTTACCGGCCCGAGGGACTACAATGAGCAGTTCTTC
TRBJ2-7 16 TRBV29-1 TRBD2 CSVEGGGTSGDYEQYF TGCAGCGTTGAAGGGGGGGGAACTAGCGGGGACTACGAGCAGTACTTC
TRBJ1-5 15 TRBV10-3 TRBD1 CAISDGQGFNQPQHF TGTGCCATCAGTGACGGACAGGGGTTCAATCAGCCCCAGCATTTT
TRBJ2-5 16 TRBV7-8 TRBD1 CASSSWDRGEGETQYF TGTGCCAGCAGCTCCTGGGACAGGGGGGAGGGGGAGACCCAGTACTTC
TRBJ1-2 15 TRBV28 - CASSLAGARLWGYTF TGTGCCAGCAGTCTCGCGGGGGCCCGACTTTGGGGCTACACCTTC
TRBJ1-1 14 TRBV28 - CASSYLDRNTEAFF TGTGCCAGCAGCTATCTCGACAGGAACACTGAAGCTTTCTTT
TRBJ2-1 18 TRBV7-3 TRBD2 CASSPATPTSGRVNEQFF TGTGCCAGCAGCCCCGCAACCCCGACTAGCGGGAGGGTAAATGAGCAGTTCTTC
TRBJ2-2 16 TRBV12-5 TRBD2 CASATYLAVNTGELFF TGTGCTAGTGCCACCTACCTAGCGGTGAACACCGGGGAGCTGTTTTTT
TRBJ2-3 12 TRBV11-3 - CASSLHTDTQYF TGTGCCAGCAGCTTACACACAGATACGCAGTATTTT
TRBJ2-3 15 TRBV5-5 TRBD2 CASSPPQRGADTQYF TGTGCCAGCAGCCCACCCCAGCGGGGGGCAGATACGCAGTATTTT
TRBJ1-4 10 TRBV20-1 - CSASREKLFF TGCAGTGCTAGCCGTGAAAAACTGTTTTTT
TRBJ1-2 13 TRBV28 TRBD1 CASSPDRGRGYTF TGTGCCAGCAGTCCCGACAGGGGGAGGGGCTACACCTTC
TRBJ2-1 15 TRBV9 - CASSVGGTTINEQFF TGTGCCAGCAGCGTAGGCGGGACGACTATCAATGAGCAGTTCTTC
TRBJ1-1 17 TRBV4-1 - CASSLGGGVDANTEAFF TGCGCCAGCAGCTTGGGGGGGGGCGTTGATGCGAACACTGAAGCTTTCTTT
TRBJ1-2 17 TRBV28 TRBD1 CASSLWPGGQGANGYTF TGTGCCAGCAGTTTATGGCCTGGTGGACAGGGGGCGAATGGCTACACCTTC
TRBJ1-2 14 TRBV11-2 - CASRNLQGRDGYTF TGTGCCAGCAGAAACTTACAGGGTAGAGATGGCTACACCTTC
TRBJ1-6 14 TRBV6-6 - CASRQTGDSVALHF TGTGCCAGCAGACAAACGGGGGACTCGGTAGCCCTCCACTTT
TRBJ2-7 18 TRBV5-1 - CASSLDEFRGGNTYEQYF TGCGCCAGCAGCTTGGATGAGTTTAGGGGGGGGAACACCTACGAGCAGTACTTC
TRBJ2-7 15 TRBV11-2 TRBD1 CASSFGQGQLYEQYF TGTGCCAGCAGCTTTGGCCAGGGACAGCTCTACGAGCAGTACTTC
TRBJ2-1 11 TRBV20-1 - CSARDSYTPFF TGCAGTGCTAGGGACTCCTACACCCCGTTCTTC
TRBJ1-6 14 TRBV5-6 - CASSVRSRDSPLHF TGTGCCAGCAGCGTCCGGTCCAGGGATTCACCCCTCCACTTT
TRBJ2-7 15 TRBV27 - CASSLGSEASFEQYF TGTGCCAGCAGTTTGGGCTCGGAGGCTAGCTTCGAGCAGTACTTC
TRBJ2-1 17 TRBV5-4 TRBD2 CASSLGGLAGEYNEQFF TGTGCCAGCAGCTTGGGGGGACTAGCGGGGGAATACAATGAGCAGTTCTTC